Below, 14 T cell receptor beta chains from the same sample are listed, as sequenced in a study of blood T cell repertoires in COVID-19. Clones were sequenced by immunoSEQ multiplex PCR, and TCRdb holds only the in-frame ones, with some missing. The data show around 140,000 clones, with approximately 70% seen just once and around 2% held by the top ten. The sequencing sample was made of peripheral blood. The receptors come from a woman in her 70s with acute or convalescent COVID-19.

This chain connects TRBV14 to TRBJ2-3; 9 bases fit TRBD1. Losses at the gene ends were 1 base for V and 0 bases for J; bases not matched to a gene: 5. The CDR3 contains 17 residues. CDR1 is SGHDN, CDR2 FVKESK, per germline. CDR3 in amino acids: CASSQAQTGGSTDTQYF. CDR3 DNA sequence: TGTGCCAGCAGCCAAGCGCAGACAGGGGGAAGCACAGATACGCAGTATTTT.

This clone appeared many times. This CDR3 is also generated by other DNA sequences in the sample. The chain recombines TRBV6-5 with TRBJ1-1; TRBD1 matches 8 bases. The germline CDR1 and CDR2 sequences are MNHEY and SVGAGI. Unmatched junction bases numbered 2, after V lost 3 bases and J lost 5 bases. The CDR3 sequence is 13 residues long. CDR3: CASSYNRGTEAFF. DNA for the CDR3: TGTGCCAGCAGTTATAACAGGGGGACTGAAGCTTTCTTT.

V and J are TRBV2 and TRBJ1-4; D might be TRBD1 (6 bases). CDR3 length: 15 amino acids. The V gene's germline CDR1 is SNHLY and CDR2 FYNNEI. Trimming shortened V by 3 bases and J by 5 bases, and 13 bases separated the two germline ends. Written as DNA, the CDR3 is TGTGCCAGCAGTGATATGGGCCAGGGGAATGAAAAACTGTTTTTT. It encodes CASSDMGQGNEKLFF.

The chain couples TRBV24-1 to TRBJ2-1; a weak D match, TRBD2 (5 bases). Trimming left V 4 bases short and J 9 bases short, with 27 bases between. Germline V gives CDR1 KGHDR, CDR2 SFDVKD. The CDR3 loop spans 18 amino acids. CDR3 sequence reads: CATSDFRGRISEGGEQFF. The DNA of the CDR3 is TGTGCCACCAGTGACTTCCGAGGACGGATTTCCGAGGGCGGTGAGCAGTTCTTC.

The chain combines TRBV3-1 (or the pseudogene TRBV3-2) with TRBJ2-1; 9 bases match TRBD2. The V gene end was trimmed by 3 bases and the J gene end by 16 bases; junction bases not matched to a gene: 7. The CDR3 consists of 12 residues. Germline V CDR1 and CDR2: LGHDT, YNNKEL (reference sequence). The CDR3, as DNA: TGTGCCAGCAGCCAGAGGACTAGCGTCACCTTCTTC. Translating it yields CASSQRTSVTFF.

This sequence joins TRBV19 and TRBJ1-5, with D uncertain. Looked up from germline, CDR1 is LNHDA and CDR2 is SQIVND (reference sequence). This CDR3 comprises 13 residues. V was shortened by 4 bases and J by 6 bases, with 10 bases between the two germline ends. The CDR3 DNA is TGTGCCAGTAGTACCGGGATGGGTCAGCCCCAGCATTTT. Residues: CASSTGMGQPQHF. Complete variable domain (other parts from reference TRBV19 and TRBJ1-5): DGGITQSPKYLFRKEGQNVTLSCEQNLNHDAMYWYRQDPGQGLRLIYYSQIVNDFQKGDIAEGYSVSREKKESFPLTVTSAQKNPTAFYLCASSTGMGQPQHFGDGTRLSIL.

This rearrangement joins TRBV18 to TRBJ2-2; 9 positions match TRBD1. Germline lookup yields CDR1 KGHSH and CDR2 LQKENI. This CDR3 contains 15 residues. The V and J ends lost 3 bases and 4 bases, in that order; junction bases with no gene match: 3. CDR3 residues: CASSPGTGITGELFF. The CDR3 bases are TGTGCCAGCTCACCCGGGACAGGGATCACCGGGGAGCTGTTTTTT.

A single count supports this clone. The chain is built from TRBV5-6 and TRBJ1-1; 7 positions agree with TRBD1. From germline, CDR1 is SGHDT and CDR2 YYEEEE. The CDR3 is 14 amino acids. V was pared by 4 bases and J by 5 bases, with 8 bases of the junction left unmatched. CDR3 protein: CASSHTGAGTEAFF. In DNA form, the CDR3 reads TGTGCCAGCAGCCACACAGGGGCCGGGACTGAAGCTTTCTTT.

This clone is a singleton in its sample. The chain is built from TRBV7-9 and TRBJ2-7; D ambiguous. Trimming took 0 bases from V and 6 from J, leaving 6 bases between them. The CDR3 is 12 residues long. Germline assignment: CDR1 SEHNR and CDR2 FQNEAQ (reference sequence). CDR3: CASSLATGEQYF. The CDR3 DNA follows: TGTGCCAGCAGCTTAGCGACGGGCGAGCAGTACTTC. The whole variable domain, remainder taken from reference TRBV7-9 and TRBJ2-7, is DTGVSQNPRHKITKRGQNVTFRCDPISEHNRLYWYRQTLGQGPEFLTYFQNEAQLEKSRLLSDRFSAERPKGSFSTLEIQRTEQGDSAMYLCASSLATGEQYFGPGTRLTVT.

The genes are TRBV7-9 and TRBJ2-2, with D uncertain. There are 14 residues in the CDR3. V was trimmed by 5 bases and J by 0 bases, leaving 7 bases between them. Germline V gives CDR1 SEHNR, CDR2 FQNEAQ (reference sequence). The CDR3 region has the DNA TGTGCCAGCAGCCGGTACGCGAACACCGGGGAGCTGTTTTTT. The encoded protein is CASSRYANTGELFF.

The table lists this clone with a count of one. The chain uses TRBV3-1 (or the pseudogene TRBV3-2) and TRBJ2-1; D is possibly TRBD1 (5 bases). The CDR3 totals 16 residues. V gave up 0 bases and J gave up 3 bases, with 12 bases separating them. Germline-derived CDR1 and CDR2 are LGHDT and YNNKEL (reference sequence). The CDR3 sequence is CASSQEIGTGYNEQFF. DNA of the CDR3: TGTGCCAGCAGCCAAGAAATCGGAACAGGCTACAATGAGCAGTTCTTC.

This clone has a handful of counts. J is TRBJ2-7 and V is TRBV5-1, with TRBD1 matching over 7 bases. V lost 4 bases, J lost 3 bases, and 7 bases stayed unmatched. The V gene's germline CDR1 is SGHRS and CDR2 YFSETQ. The CDR3 runs 14 residues. CDR3 amino acids: CASSTWTGVYEQYF. The CDR3 region has the DNA TGCGCCAGCAGCACCTGGACAGGTGTCTACGAGCAGTACTTC. Together with reference TRBV5-1 and TRBJ2-7, the CDR3 gives the full variable domain: KAGVTQTPRYLIKTRGQQVTLSCSPISGHRSVSWYQQTPGQGLQFLFEYFSETQRNKGNFPGRFSGRQFSNSRSEMNVSTLELGDSALYLCASSTWTGVYEQYFGPGTRLTVT.

The genes are TRBV5-1 and TRBJ2-2; D remains ambiguous. Germline V gene lookup returns CDR1 SGHRS and CDR2 YFSETQ. This CDR3 spans 13 amino acids. V was pared by 3 bases and J by 7 bases, with 10 bases between. The CDR3 bases are TGCGCCAGCAGCTCCACAGTCGGCGGGGAGCTGTTTTTT. Protein sequence: CASSSTVGGELFF.

The chain recombines TRBV3-1 (or the pseudogene TRBV3-2) with TRBJ1-1; unclear D gene. The CDR3 contains 14 residues. The V end was cut by 4 bases, the J end by 4 bases, with 13 bases between. CDR1 is LGHDT and CDR2 is YNNKEL in the germline V gene (reference sequence). As DNA, the CDR3 is TGTGCCAGCAGCCTCCGGCTGTCAGGCACTGAAGCTTTCTTT. It codes for CASSLRLSGTEAFF.